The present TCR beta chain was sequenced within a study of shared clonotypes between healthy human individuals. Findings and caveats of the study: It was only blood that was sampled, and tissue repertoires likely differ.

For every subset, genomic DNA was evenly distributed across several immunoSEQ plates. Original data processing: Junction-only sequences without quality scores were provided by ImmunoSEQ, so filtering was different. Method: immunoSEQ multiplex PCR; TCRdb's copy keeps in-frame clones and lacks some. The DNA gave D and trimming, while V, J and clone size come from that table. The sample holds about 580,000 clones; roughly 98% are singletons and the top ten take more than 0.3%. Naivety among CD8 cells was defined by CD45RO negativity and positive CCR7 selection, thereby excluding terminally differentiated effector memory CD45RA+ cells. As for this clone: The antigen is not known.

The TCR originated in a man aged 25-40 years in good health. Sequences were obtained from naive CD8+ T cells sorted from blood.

As DNA, the CDR3 is TGTGCCAGCAGCTTAAGGAATGAAGAGACCCAGTACTTC. Translating gives CASSLRNEETQYF. The chain is built from TRBV13 and TRBJ2-5; D unclear. This CDR3 is built from 13 residues. Trimming removed 2 bases at V and 3 bases at J, with 7 bases between. Per germline, CDR1 PRHDT and CDR2 FYEKMQ (reference sequence).